Listed below are T cell receptor beta chains from one sample, sequenced in a study. TCRdb recomputed calls from the 5' RACE reads with MiXCR, one row per CDR3 protein. The sample includes 35,000 to 50,000 distinct CDR3 sequences, 25% to 35% of them seen just once. The sample consisted of tumor-infiltrating memory CD4+ T cells sorted from the breast tumor. Every receptor here comes from a female donor with breast cancer. The CDR3 runs from the conserved cysteine through the conserved F or W. D genes are given only for firm matches. Size tells how often a clone was seen (once, few, many) or the class of an expanded clone, and some rows leave it out.

d_call	v_call	clone_size	j_call	cdr3_aa	cdr3_nt
-	TRBV6-6	-	TRBJ1-6	CASSYSEGYNSPLHF	TGTGCCAGCAGTTACTCTGAAGGGTACAATTCACCCCTCCACTTT
-	TRBV7-6	many	TRBJ2-3	CASSRVGSSDTQYF	TGTGCCAGCAGCCGCGTTGGGAGCTCAGATACGCAGTATTTT
TRBD1	TRBV7-9	many	TRBJ1-1	CASTPTQGGTEAFF	TGTGCCAGCACCCCGACACAGGGGGGCACTGAAGCTTTCTTT
TRBD2	TRBV20-1	-	TRBJ2-2	CSASVSGSGTPGGLFF	TGCAGTGCTAGCGTGAGCGGTAGCGGGACCCCCGGGGGGCTGTTTTTT
-	TRBV5-1	many	TRBJ1-4	CASSLGLQGSEKLFF	TGCGCCAGCAGCTTGGGCCTACAGGGTTCAGAAAAACTGTTTTTT
TRBD2	TRBV7-2	many	TRBJ2-3	CASSDSGSGDTQYF	TGTGCCAGCAGCGATAGCGGGAGTGGGGATACGCAGTATTTT
-	TRBV6-2/TRBV6-3	-	TRBJ1-5	CASSHDAAGGNQPQHF	TGTGCCAGCAGCCACGACGCGGCAGGGGGCAATCAGCCCCAGCATTTT
-	TRBV29-1	few	TRBJ2-7	CSVEDTAEQYF	TGCAGCGTTGAAGACACAGCAGAGCAGTACTTC
-	TRBV12-3/TRBV12-4	few	TRBJ2-2	CASSLLGVRRIGELFF	TGTGCCAGCAGTTTACTCGGGGTGAGGCGGATCGGGGAGCTGTTTTTT
TRBD1	TRBV5-1	medium-sized	TRBJ1-2	CASSLGQGACGYTF	TGCGCCAGCAGCTTGGGACAGGGGGCCTGTGGCTACACCTTC
-	TRBV5-1	few	TRBJ1-1	CASSLNGETEAFF	TGCGCCAGCAGCTTGAATGGGGAAACTGAAGCTTTCTTT
-	TRBV29-1	few	TRBJ1-1	CSVVKSMNTEAFF	TGCAGCGTTGTGAAGTCGATGAACACTGAAGCTTTCTTT
TRBD2	TRBV4-3	many	TRBJ2-1	CASSPILAGGVNEQFF	TGCGCTAGCAGCCCTATACTAGCGGGAGGGGTAAATGAGCAGTTCTTC
-	TRBV5-1	-	TRBJ1-2	CASSLGEGGGYTF	TGCGCCAGCAGCTTGGGCGAAGGCGGTGGCTACACCTTC
-	TRBV19	once	TRBJ2-1	CASSLDRGSNEQFF	TGTGCCAGTAGTCTCGACCGGGGGTCCAATGAGCAGTTCTTC
-	TRBV2	-	TRBJ1-5	CASHSGGKKANQPQHF	TGTGCCAGCCACAGTGGAGGGAAGAAGGCCAATCAGCCCCAGCATTTT